This T cell receptor (beta chain) was retrieved from a study of blood T cells in healthy people across ages. On this clonotype itself: Its matching antigen is unknown.

Findings and caveats of the study: Investigators treated diversity estimates from one million T cells as underestimates.

It was with a sample-barcoded 5' primer and a J-beta primer mix that a second PCR of roughly 7 to 12 cycles was run. MiXCR, applied by TCRdb to the 5' RACE reads, yields one record per CDR3 protein. Here the sample spans about a million distinct CDR3 sequences, just over 50% being singletons. Per germline, CDR1 DFQATT and CDR2 SNEGSKA (reference sequence). CDR3 length: 13 amino acids. V lost 6 bases, J lost 6 bases, and 5 bases stayed unmatched. The clonotype was recovered from a woman aged 55 to 70 in good health. The specimen was blood. This chain uses TRBV20-1 with TRBJ2-7; TRBD2 agrees at 13 bases. CDR3 coding DNA: TGCAGTGCACCACTAGCGGGAGGGTGCGAGCAGTACTTC. This encodes CSAPLAGGCEQYF.